This TCR beta chain was recorded in a study of T cells after yellow fever vaccination. As to this clonotype: Antigen unknown.

General observations from the study: Though it reached lower strength, the secondary response hit its peak faster, day 5 versus 15. Primary-vaccination clones mostly resurfaced post-booster (about 95% CD4, roughly 90% CD8).

The authors made TCR cDNA by 5'RACE template switching, adding a universal primer site and UMIs. One entry per CDR3 protein, called by TCRdb with MiXCR from the 5' RACE reads. Among hundreds of thousands of distinct CDR3 sequences listed, about a fifth were seen once. Sequencing was performed on PBMCs, taken 15 days after the yellow fever booster vaccination. This receptor was obtained from a man aged 30-40 years who received the YFV17D yellow fever vaccine.

CDR3 region: CASSAGTSGRGTQYF. For the CDR3, the DNA is TGCGCCAGCAGCGCTGGGACTAGCGGGAGGGGTACGCAGTATTTT. The chain employs TRBV5-1 and TRBJ2-3; TRBD2 agrees at 16 bases. With V trimmed by 4 bases and J by 8 bases, 4 bases remained unmatched. Germline V lookup: CDR1 SGHRS, CDR2 YFSETQ. The CDR3 is made up of 15 amino acids.